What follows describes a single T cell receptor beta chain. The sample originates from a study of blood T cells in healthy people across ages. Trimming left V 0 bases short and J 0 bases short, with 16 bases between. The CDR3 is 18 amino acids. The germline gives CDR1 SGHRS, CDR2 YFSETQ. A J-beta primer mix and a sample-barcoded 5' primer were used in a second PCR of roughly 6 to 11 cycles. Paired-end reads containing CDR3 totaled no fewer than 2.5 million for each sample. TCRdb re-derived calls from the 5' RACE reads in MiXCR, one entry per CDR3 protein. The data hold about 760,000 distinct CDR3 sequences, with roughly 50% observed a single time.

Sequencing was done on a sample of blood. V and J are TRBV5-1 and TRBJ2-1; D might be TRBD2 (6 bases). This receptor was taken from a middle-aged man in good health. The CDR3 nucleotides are TGCGCCAGCAGCTTGGGGATTTGGAGCGGGTACTCCTACAATGAGCAGTTCTTC. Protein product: CASSLGIWSGYSYNEQFF.